Following are 18 T cell receptor beta chains from one sample sequenced in a study of blood T cell repertoires in COVID-19. Clones were sequenced by immunoSEQ multiplex PCR, and TCRdb holds only the in-frame ones, with some missing. Of 70,000 to 80,000 clones listed, roughly 80% are singletons. The sequencing sample was made of peripheral blood. These receptors all stem from a man older than 75 with acute or convalescent COVID-19.

The chain couples TRBV5-8 to TRBJ1-2; 8 nucleotides match TRBD1. V gave up 4 bases and J gave up 4 bases; unmatched junction bases: 9. Germline CDR1 SGHTS, CDR2 YDEGEE. The length of the CDR3 is 15 residues. The CDR3 region has the DNA TGTGCCAGCAGCATCTTGCGGGACAGGCTCTATGGCTACACCTTC. As protein: CASSILRDRLYGYTF. Full variable domain (missing parts from reference TRBV5-8 and TRBJ1-2): EAGVTQSPTHLIKTRGQQATLRCSPISGHTSVYWYQQALGLGLQFLLWYDEGEERNRGNFPPRFSGRQFPNYSSELNVNALELEDSALYLCASSILRDRLYGYTFGSGTRLTVV.

The chain is built from TRBV5-1 and TRBJ2-7; the match to TRBD1 covers 12 bases. Germline-derived CDR1 and CDR2 are SGHRS and YFSETQ. Losses at the gene ends were 6 bases for V and 5 bases for J; bases not matched to a gene: 9. The CDR3 loop spans 15 amino acids. In nucleotides, the CDR3 is TGCGCCAGCACCTCCTTGGGACAGGGGGCGAACGAGCAGTACTTC. Translated, it gives CASTSLGQGANEQYF.

This rearrangement joins TRBV10-1 to TRBJ1-1; D not resolved. The germline V gene encodes CDR1 WNHNN and CDR2 SYGVQD (reference sequence). Trimming stripped 4 bases from V and 0 bases from J, with 6 bases between. The CDR3 length is 13 residues. The CDR3 coding sequence is TGCGCCAGCAGTGTAGGAGTGAACACTGAAGCTTTCTTT. It yields the protein CASSVGVNTEAFF.

The chain links TRBV7-2 to TRBJ2-7; 9 bases are a match to TRBD2. The CDR3 length is 15 residues. V lost 5 bases and J lost 2; bases outside the gene matches: 7. Germline V CDR1 and CDR2: SGHTA, FQGNSA. CDR3 in DNA: TGTGCCAGCAGCCCCCTAGCGGGGACCCCCTACGAGCAGTACTTC. Amino acids: CASSPLAGTPYEQYF.

The genes are TRBV10-3 and TRBJ2-3; D perhaps matches TRBD1 (6 bases). Germline V CDR1 and CDR2: ENHRY, SYGVKD. The CDR3 has 14 residues. Trimming took 4 bases from V and 0 from J, leaving 8 bases between them. Here the CDR3 reads CAISVGGSTDTQYF. The DNA for the CDR3 is TGTGCCATCAGTGTAGGGGGAAGCACAGATACGCAGTATTTT.

Written as DNA, the CDR3 is TGTGCCAGCAGTGGTCGGACAGGGTTTGGCTACACCTTC. Its translation: CASSGRTGFGYTF. The gene calls are TRBV2 and TRBJ1-2; 8 positions agree with TRBD1. The CDR3 totals 13 residues. Per germline, CDR1 SNHLY and CDR2 FYNNEI. J gave up 7 bases and V 4 bases, and 5 bases lay outside the gene matches.

This chain links TRBV10-2 with TRBJ2-3; D remains ambiguous. Deletions cut 0 bases from V and 6 bases from J, with 4 bases between. CDR3 length: 12 amino acids. CDR1 and CDR2 from the germline V gene are WSHSY and SAAADI. CDR3 sequence reads: CASSESYDTQYF. Written as DNA, the CDR3 is TGCGCCAGCAGTGAGTCATATGATACGCAGTATTTT.

The gene calls are TRBV28 and TRBJ1-3; a weak D match, TRBD1 (5 bases). V lost 7 bases and J lost 1, with 14 bases in between. The V gene's germline CDR1 is MDHEN and CDR2 SYDVKM. The CDR3 length is 15 residues. CDR3 amino acids: CASIYSRGSGNTIYF. The DNA of the CDR3 is TGTGCCAGCATCTACAGTAGGGGTTCTGGAAACACCATATATTTT.

This chain links TRBV4-2 with TRBJ2-7; 7 nucleotides agree with TRBD1. V was pared by 4 bases and J by 5 bases, with 5 bases of the junction left unmatched. This CDR3 has 13 residues. Germline V gene data show CDR1 as LGHNA and CDR2 as YNFKEQ. The CDR3 loop reads CASSPTGMDEQYF. The CDR3 nucleotides are TGTGCCAGCAGCCCGACAGGGATGGACGAGCAGTACTTC.

V gene TRBV2 combines with J gene TRBJ2-3; 8 positions match TRBD2. CDR3 size: 17 residues. V trimming: 1 base; J trimming: 6 bases; junction bases outside the gene matches: 12. Germline CDR1 SNHLY, CDR2 FYNNEI. The CDR3 DNA reads as TGTGCCAGCAGTGAAGAAGCTAGCGGGCCGCTCGCGGATACGCAGTATTTT. Translated, it gives CASSEEASGPLADTQYF.

The chain links TRBV7-6 to TRBJ2-7, with 15 bases identical to TRBD2. V lost 1 base to trimming and J lost 7 bases; unmatched junction nucleotides: 8. The CDR3 spans 17 residues. The germline V gene encodes CDR1 SGHVS and CDR2 FNYEAQ. CDR3 protein: CASSLGTSGRALKEQYF. As DNA, the CDR3 is TGTGCCAGCAGCTTAGGGACTAGCGGGAGGGCCTTGAAGGAGCAGTACTTC.

This chain uses TRBV6-5 with TRBJ2-1; 9 bases match TRBD1. The CDR3 consists of 16 residues. Germline-derived CDR1 and CDR2 are MNHEY and SVGAGI. The V segment lost 2 bases and the J segment 7 bases; nucleotides outside the gene matches: 9. This CDR3 is CASSYNSGQGKNEQFF. CDR3 nucleotides: TGTGCCAGCAGTTACAACTCGGGACAGGGAAAGAATGAGCAGTTCTTC.

V and J are TRBV28 and TRBJ2-7, with 7 bases lining up with TRBD1. The length of the CDR3 is 14 residues. Looked up from germline, CDR1 is MDHEN and CDR2 is SYDVKM. Germline trimming cut 6 bases from V and 2 bases from J; bases unmatched to any gene: 7. CDR3 nucleotides: TGTGCCAGCAGACCCGGGACAGCGCCCTACGAGCAGTACTTC. It codes for CASRPGTAPYEQYF.

The chain carries TRBV7-2 and TRBJ2-7, with D possibly being TRBD1 (7 bases). Germline CDR1 is SGHTA and CDR2 is FQGNSA. The CDR3 runs to 15 residues. Trimming removed 5 bases from V and 6 bases from J, with 20 bases in between. CDR3 nucleotide sequence: TGTGCCAGCAGCCCCTTGAGTGGCAGGGGGGTCGAGCAGTACTTC. Its protein product is CASSPLSGRGVEQYF.

The CDR3 nucleotides read TGTGCCAGCAGACTCACAGGGGTAGGTTCACCCCTCCACTTT. Translation: CASRLTGVGSPLHF. The chain employs TRBV7-9 and TRBJ1-6; 7 bases agree with TRBD1. CDR3 length: 14 residues. The V segment lost 6 bases and the J segment 9 bases; nucleotides outside the gene matches: 8. Germline V gene data show CDR1 as SEHNR and CDR2 as FQNEAQ (reference sequence). Supplemented by reference TRBV7-9 and TRBJ1-6, the full variable domain reads DTGVSQNPRHKITKRGQNVTFRCDPISEHNRLYWYRQTLGQGPEFLTYFQNEAQLEKSRLLSDRFSAERPKGSFSTLEIQRTEQGDSAMYLCASRLTGVGSPLHFGNGTRLTVT.

This clone was counted a single time. This chain links TRBV29-1 with TRBJ2-5; 7 bases line up with TRBD1. This CDR3 region has 13 residues. The germline V gene has CDR1 SQVTM and CDR2 ANQGSEA. V shed 5 bases and J 4 bases; nucleotides not matched to a gene: 7. The CDR3 reads CSVNRGVGETQYF. CDR3 nucleotides: TGCAGCGTTAACAGGGGTGTAGGAGAGACCCAGTACTTC.

This clone was detected a few times. The chain couples TRBV27 to TRBJ1-4; 9 bases match TRBD1. This CDR3 has 16 amino acids. Unmatched junction bases numbered 10, after V lost 5 bases and J lost 6 bases. Germline-derived CDR1 and CDR2 are MNHEY and SMNVEV (reference sequence). CDR3 nucleotides: TGTGCCAGCAGTGTAGTTTACAGGGGGCGCGATGAAAAACTGTTTTTT. As protein: CASSVVYRGRDEKLFF.

Here the CDR3 DNA reads TGTGCCAGTTGGACTGAGAACACCGGGGAGCTGTTTTTT. Translation gives CASWTENTGELFF. The J gene is TRBJ2-2, the V gene TRBV2, with a possible D match to TRBD2 (5 bases). CDR3 length: 13 amino acids. V lost 9 bases and J lost 1, with 9 bases in between. The germline V gene encodes CDR1 SNHLY and CDR2 FYNNEI. The full variable domain, in which reference TRBV2 and TRBJ2-2 provide the parts outside the CDR3, is EPEVTQTPSHQVTQMGQEVILRCVPISNHLYFYWYRQILGQKVEFLVSFYNNEISEKSEIFDDQFSVERPDGSNFTLKIRSTKLEDSAMYFCASWTENTGELFFGEGSRLTVL.